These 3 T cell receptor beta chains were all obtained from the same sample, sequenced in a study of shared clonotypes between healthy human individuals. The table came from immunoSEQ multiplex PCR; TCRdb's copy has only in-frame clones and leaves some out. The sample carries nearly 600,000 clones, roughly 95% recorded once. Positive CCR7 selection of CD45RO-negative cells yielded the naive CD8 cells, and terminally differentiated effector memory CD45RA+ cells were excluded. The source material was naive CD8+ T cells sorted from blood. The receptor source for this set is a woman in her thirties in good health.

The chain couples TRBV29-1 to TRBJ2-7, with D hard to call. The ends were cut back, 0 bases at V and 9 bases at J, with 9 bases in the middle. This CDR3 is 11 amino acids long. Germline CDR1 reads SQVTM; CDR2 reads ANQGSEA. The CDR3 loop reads CSVEENGLQYF. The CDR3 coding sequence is TGCAGCGTTGAAGAGAATGGTCTGCAGTACTTC.

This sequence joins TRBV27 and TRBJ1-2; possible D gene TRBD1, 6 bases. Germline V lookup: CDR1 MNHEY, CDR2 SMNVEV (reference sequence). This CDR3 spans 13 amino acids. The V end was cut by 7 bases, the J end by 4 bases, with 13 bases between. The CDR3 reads CASKVEGGYGYTF. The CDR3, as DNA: TGTGCCAGCAAGGTCGAGGGGGGCTATGGCTACACCTTC.

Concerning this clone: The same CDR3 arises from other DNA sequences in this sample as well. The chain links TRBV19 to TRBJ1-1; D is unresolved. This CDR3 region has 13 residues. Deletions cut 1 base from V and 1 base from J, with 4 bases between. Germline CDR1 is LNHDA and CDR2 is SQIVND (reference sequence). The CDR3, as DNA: TGTGCCAGTAGTATAGCAGAGAACACTGAAGCTTTCTTT. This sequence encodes CASSIAENTEAFF. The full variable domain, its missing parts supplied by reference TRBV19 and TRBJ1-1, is DGGITQSPKYLFRKEGQNVTLSCEQNLNHDAMYWYRQDPGQGLRLIYYSQIVNDFQKGDIAEGYSVSREKKESFPLTVTSAQKNPTAFYLCASSIAENTEAFFGQGTRLTVV.